The next 28 T cell receptor beta chains were all read from a single sample in a study of technical replicates of blood from a handful of donors. The repertoire was sequenced with immunoSEQ multiplex PCR; TCRdb's copy has only in-frame clones and lacks some. The sample consists of 75,000 to 100,000 clones, roughly 94% of them appearing once. The specimen was T cells isolated from PBMCs. These TCRs come from a human donor in good health.

This clone appeared once. The J gene is TRBJ1-2, the V gene TRBV6-6; D is unclear. The CDR3 extends over 13 amino acids. CDR1 and CDR2 from the germline V gene are MNHNY and SVGAGI (reference sequence). Trimming removed 7 bases from V and 5 bases from J, with 14 bases in between. CDR3 DNA: TGTGCCAGCACTCCCCGGGGTGATTATGGCTACACCTTC. Translating gives CASTPRGDYGYTF.

This chain joins TRBV4-1 and TRBJ1-5, with D possibly TRBD1 on 5 matching bases. V lost 1 base and J lost 5, with 12 bases in between. Germline V gives CDR1 MGHRA, CDR2 YSYEKL. CDR3 size: 15 residues. The DNA of the CDR3 is TGCGCCAGCAGCCAAGGGAATCCGACAGATCAGCCCCAGCATTTT. Its translation is CASSQGNPTDQPQHF.

The chain recombines TRBV29-1 with TRBJ1-5, with TRBD1 matching over 8 bases. Trimming took 4 bases from V and 6 from J; bases not matched to a gene: 8. The germline V gene encodes CDR1 SQVTM and CDR2 ANQGSEA. The CDR3 spans 14 residues. The CDR3, as DNA: TGCAGCGTTGCCCAGGGACAGGAGAGTCAGCCCCAGCATTTT. Amino acid sequence: CSVAQGQESQPQHF.

J is TRBJ1-5 and V is TRBV7-8; D may be TRBD1 (5 bases). The CDR3 is 14 residues long. Trimming pared 5 bases from V and 7 bases from J, leaving 15 bases between. Germline-derived CDR1 and CDR2 are SGHVS and FQNEAQ. CDR3 in DNA: TGTGCCAGCAGCCCAAGTCGGGGGGGGCAGCCCCAGCATTTT. Its protein product is CASSPSRGGQPQHF.

The chain joins TRBV6-5 to TRBJ2-1; D is unresolved. CDR1 and CDR2 (germline): MNHEY, SVGAGI. V was trimmed by 5 bases and J by 2 bases, leaving 13 bases between them. The CDR3 contains 15 residues. The CDR3 region has the DNA TGTGCCAGCAGTCCATTGACATCCACCTACAATGAGCAGTTCTTC. Protein sequence: CASSPLTSTYNEQFF.

The chain couples TRBV7-9 to TRBJ1-2; the D gene is possibly TRBD1 (6 bases). Trimming stripped 4 bases from V and 8 bases from J, with 11 bases between. The CDR3 is made up of 12 amino acids. Germline V gene sequence: CDR1 SEHNR, CDR2 FQNEAQ (reference sequence). The CDR3 is CASSWTAGGYTF. CDR3 DNA: TGTGCCAGCAGCTGGACAGCCGGGGGCTACACCTTC.

The J gene is TRBJ2-5, the V gene TRBV11-1, with 9 bases fitting TRBD2. V dropped 1 base and J dropped 6; count of bases not matched to a gene: 6. This CDR3 is built from 15 residues. Germline V gene lookup returns CDR1 SGHAT and CDR2 FQDESV (reference sequence). CDR3 DNA sequence: TGTGCCAGCAGCTTAGAGGGACTAGCAGGGCAGACCCAGTACTTC. It is translated as CASSLEGLAGQTQYF.

This chain joins TRBV5-5 and TRBJ2-3, with D possibly being TRBD1 (6 bases). This CDR3 region has 16 residues. Trimming left V 0 bases short and J 2 bases short, with 13 bases between. Germline CDR1 and CDR2: SGHKS and YYEKEE (reference sequence). The CDR3 DNA follows: TGTGCCAGCAGCTTGGATCTAGGGGGATTCACAGATACGCAGTATTTT. Protein: CASSLDLGGFTDTQYF.

This chain connects TRBV19 to TRBJ1-2, with 8 bases identical to TRBD1. Germline CDR1 LNHDA, CDR2 SQIVND (reference sequence). There are 16 residues in the CDR3. After removal of 3 bases from V and 6 bases from J, the junction contained 12 bases not matched to a gene. This CDR3 is CASSILTGALWDGYTF. The CDR3 DNA reads TGTGCCAGTAGTATTCTGACAGGGGCCCTATGGGATGGCTACACCTTC.

This chain joins TRBV14 and TRBJ1-4, with TRBD1 as a possible D gene (5 bases). This CDR3 contains 15 residues. CDR1 and CDR2 (germline): SGHDN, FVKESK. V shed 4 bases and J shed 8 bases, with 17 bases lying between them. The CDR3 DNA reads as TGTGCCAGCAGCCCGAGTGGAGGGGTAAAAGAAAAACTGTTTTTT. Translating gives CASSPSGGVKEKLFF.

This chain uses TRBV7-9 with TRBJ1-1, with D uncertain. Trimming cost V 9 bases and J 6 bases, with 17 bases left between them. This CDR3 has 13 amino acids. Looked up from germline, CDR1 is SEHNR and CDR2 is FQNEAQ (reference sequence). This CDR3 is CASTRTSFAEAFF. The CDR3 region has the DNA TGTGCCAGTACTCGCACCTCGTTCGCTGAAGCTTTCTTT.

This clone was observed a handful of times. The identical CDR3 is also encoded by other nucleotide sequences in the sample. The chain is built from TRBV2 and TRBJ1-2; D unclear. Trimming shortened V by 3 bases and J by 5 bases, and 7 bases separated the two germline ends. Germline V lookup: CDR1 SNHLY, CDR2 FYNNEI. The CDR3 is 12 amino acids. The chain's CDR3 is CASSDRGYGYTF. CDR3 nucleotides: TGTGCCAGCAGTGATCGAGGTTATGGCTACACCTTC.

J is TRBJ1-2 and V is TRBV27; D may be TRBD1 (5 bases). The CDR3 is 16 amino acids. Germline V gene data show CDR1 as MNHEY and CDR2 as SMNVEV (reference sequence). V was shortened by 6 bases and J by 7 bases, with 24 bases between the two germline ends. The CDR3 loop is CASSPNRPAGIGGYTF. Here the CDR3 DNA reads TGTGCCAGCAGCCCCAACAGACCCGCAGGGATCGGTGGCTACACCTTC.

The rearrangement links TRBV11-3 to TRBJ1-4; 9 bases match TRBD1. The germline CDR1 and CDR2 sequences are SGHNT and YENEEA. The CDR3 runs to 15 residues. After removal of 3 bases from V and 4 bases from J, the junction contained 3 bases not matched to a gene. The CDR3 region is CASSLDRGYNEKLFF. The CDR3 region has the DNA TGTGCCAGCAGCTTGGACAGGGGCTATAATGAAAAACTGTTTTTT.

This chain joins TRBV5-4 and TRBJ1-2, with D unresolved. The germline CDR1 and CDR2 sequences are SGHNT and YYREEE (reference sequence). This CDR3 spans 16 amino acids. The ends were cut back, 0 bases at V and 4 bases at J, with 16 bases in the middle. The CDR3 nucleotides are TGTGCCAGCAGCTTGGCCGGAAGGAAGTCGGGCTATGGCTACACCTTC. The encoded protein is CASSLAGRKSGYGYTF. Variable domain in full (rest from reference TRBV5-4 and TRBJ1-2): ETGVTQSPTHLIKTRGQQVTLRCSSQSGHNTVSWYQQALGQGPQFIFQYYREEENGRGNFPPRFSGLQFPNYSSELNVNALELDDSALYLCASSLAGRKSGYGYTFGSGTRLTVV.

The chain combines TRBV5-6 with TRBJ2-3; no clear D gene. The CDR3 covers 12 residues. Germline CDR1 reads SGHDT; CDR2 reads YYEEEE. Trimming pared 5 bases from V and 6 bases from J, leaving 10 bases between. CDR3: CASRFDGDTQYF. CDR3 nucleotide sequence: TGTGCCAGCAGGTTTGACGGGGATACGCAGTATTTT.

The chain couples TRBV4-2 to TRBJ2-1, with a possible D match to TRBD2 (6 bases). This CDR3 comprises 12 residues. Deletions cut 3 bases from V and 10 bases from J, with 10 bases between. CDR1 is LGHNA and CDR2 is YNFKEQ in the germline V gene. CDR3 coding DNA: TGTGCCAGCAGCCAGACGGGGGAAGAGCAGTTCTTC. Translation: CASSQTGEEQFF.

The chain recombines TRBV6-1 with TRBJ1-4; 7 nucleotides align to TRBD1. The junction had 12 bases not matched to a gene; V was cut back by 8 bases and J by 6 bases. The CDR3 loop spans 15 amino acids. Germline loops: CDR1 MNHNS, CDR2 SASEGT. This CDR3 is CASLIRQGRDEKLFF. The DNA of the CDR3 is TGTGCCAGCCTTATTCGACAGGGACGAGATGAAAAACTGTTTTTT.

This clone appeared once. The V call is TRBV29-1, the J call TRBJ2-1; 7 bases line up with TRBD1. The J segment lost 10 bases and the V segment lost 3 bases, leaving 6 bases of the junction unmatched. Looked up from germline, CDR1 is SQVTM and CDR2 is ANQGSEA. The CDR3 totals 12 residues. The CDR3: CSVELQGYEQFF. As DNA, the CDR3 is TGCAGCGTTGAGCTACAGGGGTACGAGCAGTTCTTC.

The V call is TRBV29-1, the J call TRBJ1-1; TRBD1 agrees at 10 bases. The germline V gene encodes CDR1 SQVTM and CDR2 ANQGSEA. The length of the CDR3 is 17 residues. V shed 1 base and J 6 bases; nucleotides not matched to a gene: 14. The CDR3 DNA reads TGCAGCGTTGAAGCGCTCCGGGACAGGGGACTCTATCCTGAAGCTTTCTTT. Its translation is CSVEALRDRGLYPEAFF.

The DNA for the CDR3 is TGTGCCAGTAGCCCGGGACTAGCGGGAGAGCACACCGGGGAGCTGTTTTTT. It codes for CASSPGLAGEHTGELFF. This chain joins TRBV19 and TRBJ2-2; 14 bases align to TRBD2. V shed 6 bases and J 3 bases; nucleotides not matched to a gene: 6. This CDR3 is 17 amino acids long. Germline V gives CDR1 LNHDA, CDR2 SQIVND (reference sequence).

The V call is TRBV15, the J call TRBJ2-1; D call uncertain. V was clipped by 6 bases and J by 0 bases, with 6 bases between them. Germline V gene data show CDR1 as LNHNV and CDR2 as YYDKDF (reference sequence). CDR3 length: 13 residues. CDR3 loop: CATRTVSYNEQFF. The DNA for the CDR3 is TGTGCCACCAGAACAGTCTCCTACAATGAGCAGTTCTTC.

V gene TRBV27 combines with J gene TRBJ2-3, with a tentative D call TRBD1 (5 bases). Trimming pared 4 bases from V and 0 bases from J, leaving 11 bases between. The CDR3 is 15 amino acids. Germline-derived CDR1 and CDR2 are MNHEY and SMNVEV (reference sequence). CDR3 sequence reads: CASSWGPLSTDTQYF. In DNA, the CDR3 is TGTGCCAGCAGTTGGGGCCCCTTAAGCACAGATACGCAGTATTTT.

The V gene is TRBV11-2, the J gene TRBJ2-7, with D possibly matching TRBD1 (5 bases). Germline V gene lookup returns CDR1 SGHAT and CDR2 FQNNGV. V was pared by 8 bases and J by 2 bases, with 13 bases between. The CDR3 is 13 amino acids. The CDR3, as DNA: TGTGCCAGCGTCAACAGGCCGACCTACGAGCAGTACTTC. Amino acids: CASVNRPTYEQYF.

This rearrangement joins TRBV11-2 to TRBJ1-2; weak D call: TRBD1 (6 bases). The germline V gene encodes CDR1 SGHAT and CDR2 FQNNGV. V was pared by 1 base and J by 0 bases, with 18 bases between. The CDR3 has 18 amino acids. DNA for the CDR3: TGTGCCAGCAGCTTAGTTTCCGGACAGAAAGTCTCTAACTATGGCTACACCTTC. Its protein is CASSLVSGQKVSNYGYTF.

The V and J genes are TRBV14 and TRBJ2-1; 7 bases match TRBD2. The length of the CDR3 is 18 residues. Germline CDR1 SGHDN, CDR2 FVKESK. V trimming: 0 bases; J trimming: 8 bases; junction bases outside the gene matches: 16. The CDR3 reads CASSQDHWGGGREDEQFF. The CDR3 DNA reads as TGTGCCAGCAGCCAAGATCACTGGGGAGGCGGGAGAGAGGATGAGCAGTTCTTC.

The V call is TRBV27, the J call TRBJ2-2, with a tentative D call TRBD1 (6 bases). Germline-derived CDR1 and CDR2 are MNHEY and SMNVEV (reference sequence). Between the trimmed V and J ends, which lost 7 bases and 5 bases, there was a span of 26 bases. The CDR3 runs 18 residues. This CDR3 reads CASTYSQGVYLRTGELFF. The CDR3 nucleotides are TGTGCCAGCACTTACTCACAGGGAGTGTATCTGAGGACCGGGGAGCTGTTTTTT.

The chain joins TRBV5-1 to TRBJ2-7, with a weak D call TRBD1 (6 bases). Germline V gives CDR1 SGHRS, CDR2 YFSETQ. Trimming cost V 7 bases and J 5 bases, with 16 bases left between them. The CDR3 loop spans 13 amino acids. The CDR3 protein is CASGLTGQHEQYF. DNA for the CDR3: TGCGCCAGCGGCCTAACAGGGCAGCACGAGCAGTACTTC.